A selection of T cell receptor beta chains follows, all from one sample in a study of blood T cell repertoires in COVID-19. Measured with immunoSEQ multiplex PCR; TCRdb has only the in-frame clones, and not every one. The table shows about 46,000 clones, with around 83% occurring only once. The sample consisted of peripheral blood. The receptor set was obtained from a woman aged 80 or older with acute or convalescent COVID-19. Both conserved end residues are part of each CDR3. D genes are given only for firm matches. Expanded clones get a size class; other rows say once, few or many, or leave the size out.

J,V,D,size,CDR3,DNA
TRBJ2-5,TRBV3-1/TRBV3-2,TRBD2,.,CASSQGPGGGLETQYF,TGTGCCAGCAGCCAAGGCCCCGGGGGGGGGCTGGAGACCCAGTACTTC
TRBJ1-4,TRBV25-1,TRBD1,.,CASRGAGGEEKLFF,TGTGCCAGCCGGGGAGCAGGGGGCGAAGAAAAACTGTTTTTT
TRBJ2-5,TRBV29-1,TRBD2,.,CSVEEAGTETQYF,TGCAGCGTTGAAGAAGCGGGAACCGAGACCCAGTACTTC
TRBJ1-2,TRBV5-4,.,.,CASSRENREGGYTF,TGTGCCAGCAGCCGGGAAAACAGGGAGGGCGGCTACACCTTC
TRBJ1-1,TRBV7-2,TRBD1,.,CASNIYRGLNTEAFF,TGTGCCAGCAACATATACAGGGGGCTGAACACTGAAGCTTTCTTT
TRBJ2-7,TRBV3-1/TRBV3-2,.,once,CASSLNRVRSEQYF,TGTGCCAGCAGCCTAAACAGGGTAAGGAGCGAGCAGTACTTC
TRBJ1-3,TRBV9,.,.,CASSVAVSGNTIYF,TGTGCCAGCAGCGTAGCAGTCAGTGGCAACACCATATATTTT
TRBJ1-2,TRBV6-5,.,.,CASSYQGVGGYTF,TGTGCCAGCAGTTACCAAGGGGTGGGTGGCTACACCTTC
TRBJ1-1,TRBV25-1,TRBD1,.,CASSADRGMNTEAFF,TGTGCCAGCAGTGCCGACAGGGGGATGAACACTGAAGCTTTCTTT
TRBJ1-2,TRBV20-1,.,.,CSASRTGQSSILYGYTF,TGCAGTGCTAGTCGCACCGGACAGTCTAGTATCTTATATGGCTACACCTTC
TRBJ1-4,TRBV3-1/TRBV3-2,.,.,CASSQGGSGANEKLFF,TGTGCCAGCAGCCAAGGAGGGTCCGGTGCTAATGAAAAACTGTTTTTT
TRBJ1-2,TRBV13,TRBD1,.,CASSSGTGGAYGYTF,TGTGCCAGCAGCTCCGGGACAGGGGGCGCTTATGGCTACACCTTC
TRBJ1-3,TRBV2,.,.,CASTGNTIYF,TGTGCCAGCACCGGGAACACCATATATTTT
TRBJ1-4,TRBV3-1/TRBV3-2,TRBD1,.,CASSREMGQGGEKLFF,TGTGCCAGCAGCCGGGAGATGGGACAGGGGGGAGAAAAACTGTTTTTT
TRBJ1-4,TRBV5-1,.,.,CASSRDAGEGEKLFF,TGCGCCAGCAGCCGGGACGCAGGGGAGGGCGAAAAACTGTTTTTT
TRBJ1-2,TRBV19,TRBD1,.,CASSIPTGVYGYTF,TGTGCCAGTAGTATACCTACAGGGGTCTATGGCTACACCTTC
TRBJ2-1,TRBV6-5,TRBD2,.,CATRTSGGYNEQFF,TGTGCCACCCGGACTAGCGGGGGTTACAATGAGCAGTTCTTC
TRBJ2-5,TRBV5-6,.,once,CASSLVAEETQYF,TGTGCCAGCAGCTTGGTGGCAGAAGAGACCCAGTACTTC
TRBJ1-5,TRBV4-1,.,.,CASSQEAQQPQHF,TGCGCCAGCAGCCAAGAGGCTCAGCAGCCCCAGCATTTT
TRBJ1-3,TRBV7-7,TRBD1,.,CASSLGTGPGNTIYF,TGTGCTAGCAGCTTAGGGACAGGGCCCGGAAACACCATATATTTT
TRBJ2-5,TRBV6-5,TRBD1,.,CASRQGRETQYF,TGTGCCAGCAGACAGGGGCGCGAGACCCAGTACTTC
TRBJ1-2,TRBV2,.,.,CASSKRESGYGYTF,TGTGCCAGCAGCAAAAGGGAGAGCGGCTATGGCTACACCTTC
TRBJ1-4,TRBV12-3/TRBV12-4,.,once,CASSRSGEKLFF,TGTGCCAGCAGCCGGAGCGGTGAAAAACTGTTTTTT
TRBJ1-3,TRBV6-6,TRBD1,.,CASSFRTGSTGNTIYF,TGTGCCAGCAGTTTCAGGACAGGCTCGACTGGAAACACCATATATTTT
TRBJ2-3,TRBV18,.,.,CASSPNGDTQYF,TGTGCCAGCTCACCAAACGGAGATACGCAGTATTTT
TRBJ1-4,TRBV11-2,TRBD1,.,CASSRGRNEKLFF,TGTGCCAGCAGCAGGGGGCGGAATGAAAAACTGTTTTTT
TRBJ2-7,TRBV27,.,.,CASSLNRVAYEQYF,TGTGCCAGCAGTTTAAACAGGGTGGCCTACGAGCAGTACTTC
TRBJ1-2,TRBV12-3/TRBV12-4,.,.,CASSVGGVGGYTF,TGTGCCAGCAGTGTCGGCGGGGTTGGAGGCTACACCTTC
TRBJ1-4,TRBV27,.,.,CASSLSIRGGNEKLFF,TGTGCCAGCAGTTTATCTATCAGGGGCGGTAATGAAAAACTGTTTTTT
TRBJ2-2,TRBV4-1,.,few,CASSQVPLVRGRRGTGELFF,TGCGCCAGCAGCCAAGTGCCCTTAGTGCGTGGACGGAGGGGCACCGGGGAGCTGTTTTTT
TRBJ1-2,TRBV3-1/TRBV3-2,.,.,CATAATTGLYGYTF,TGTGCCACCGCCGCAACTACAGGTCTTTATGGCTACACCTTC